Listed below are T cell receptor beta chains from one sample, sequenced in a study of CD8 T cells in Susac syndrome. A single record per CDR3 protein comes from TCRdb applying MiXCR to the immunoSEQ multiplex PCR reads. The profile shows approximately 210,000 distinct CDR3 sequences, approximately 94% of them singletons. The sequencing input was CD4+ T cells from PBMCs. The receptors derive from a human donor with Susac syndrome. Both conserved end residues are part of each CDR3. A D gene is named only where the DNA matches it firmly. Size is omitted from some rows. Given values are once, few, many or a class for expanded clones.

NA	NA	TRBV30	TRBJ1-5	TGTGCCTGGAGCTGGGGCCAGGGAGAGCAGCCCCAGCATTTT	CAWSWGQGEQPQHF
NA	NA	TRBV29-1	TRBJ2-7	TGCAGCGTTGAAGATCGCAGGCTGAGCCCCTACGAGCAGTACTTC	CSVEDRRLSPYEQYF
NA	NA	TRBV7-3	TRBJ2-7	TGTGCCAGCAGCTTAACGGATGGGGTCGAGCAGTACTTC	CASSLTDGVEQYF
NA	once	TRBV27	TRBJ2-7	TGTGCCAGCAGTTTAACATCAACAGGGCTCTACGAGCAGTACTTC	CASSLTSTGLYEQYF
TRBD1	NA	TRBV11-3	TRBJ2-7	TGTGCCAGCAGCTACGGACAGGGGAAATACGAGCAGTACTTC	CASSYGQGKYEQYF
NA	NA	TRBV3-1	TRBJ1-1	TGTGCCAGCAGCCGCAGCACTGAAGCTTTCTTT	CASSRSTEAFF
TRBD2	NA	TRBV28	TRBJ2-5	TGTGCCAGCAGTCCCGGCCGATTTACTAGCGGGGGTGAGACCCAGTACTTC	CASSPGRFTSGGETQYF
NA	NA	TRBV29-1	TRBJ1-3	TGCAGCGCCCAAAGGGACACGCTGGTCTCTGGAAACACCATATATTTT	CSAQRDTLVSGNTIYF
NA	NA	TRBV5-4	TRBJ1-1	TGTGCCAGCAGCTTGGACAGGAGGAACACTGAAGCTTTCTTT	CASSLDRRNTEAFF
NA	NA	TRBV6-5	TRBJ2-3	TGTGCCAGCCGAGCGGCTGCCACAGATACGCAGTATTTT	CASRAAATDTQYF
TRBD1	NA	TRBV2	TRBJ1-6	TGTGCCAGCAGGTCGACAGGGGAAAATTCACCCCTCCACTTT	CASRSTGENSPLHF
NA	NA	TRBV29-1	TRBJ1-1	TGCAGCGTTGCTCGGACAGTAAACACTGAAGCTTTCTTT	CSVARTVNTEAFF
NA	once	TRBV11-2	TRBJ1-1	TGTGCCAGCAGCCCTGTCGAGGAACAAAACACTGAAGCTTTCTTT	CASSPVEEQNTEAFF
TRBD2	NA	TRBV6-2/TRBV6-3	TRBJ2-3	TGTGCCAGCAGTTACACTAGCGCGGCAGATACGCAGTATTTT	CASSYTSAADTQYF
NA	NA	TRBV6-2/TRBV6-3	TRBJ2-1	TGTGCCAGCAGTTACTCGATGAGGCAGGGGTCGCATGAGCAGTTCTTC	CASSYSMRQGSHEQFF
NA	NA	TRBV7-6	TRBJ1-3	TGTGCCAGCAGCGTGATAGGGTCTGGAAACACCATATATTTT	CASSVIGSGNTIYF
TRBD1	NA	TRBV27	TRBJ1-5	TGTGCCAGCAGTCTTCGAACCGGGACAGGGGGCGTTCAGCCCCAGCATTTT	CASSLRTGTGGVQPQHF
NA	NA	TRBV19	TRBJ1-2	TGTGCCAGTAGTCAGGACAGTACTAACTATGGCTACACCTTC	CASSQDSTNYGYTF
TRBD2	NA	TRBV20-1	TRBJ2-3	TGCAGTGCTGGGAAACCAACTCGGGACTATCGAGATACGCAGTATTTT	CSAGKPTRDYRDTQYF
NA	NA	TRBV3-1	TRBJ2-3	TGTGCCAGCAGCCGGCCAGGGGGGGGCACAGATACGCAGTATTTT	CASSRPGGGTDTQYF
NA	NA	TRBV7-9	TRBJ1-1	TGTGCCAGCAGCTTAGTGACCACTGAAGCTTTCTTT	CASSLVTTEAFF
NA	NA	TRBV28	TRBJ1-2	TGTGCCAGCAGTTTGGGGGTCACTAACTATGGCTACACCTTC	CASSLGVTNYGYTF
NA	NA	TRBV4-3	TRBJ2-1	TGCGCCAGCAGCCAAGTACCGTACTACAATGAGCAGTTCTTC	CASSQVPYYNEQFF
TRBD2	NA	TRBV20-1	TRBJ2-1	TGCAGTGCTAGAGATCTAGCGGGGGGAACCTACAATGAGCAGTTCTTC	CSARDLAGGTYNEQFF
NA	NA	TRBV7-2	TRBJ1-1	TGTGCCAGCAGCTTATTCGACAGAAAGAACACTGAAGCTTTCTTT	CASSLFDRKNTEAFF
TRBD1	NA	TRBV27	TRBJ1-2	TGTGCCAGCAGTCGGGACAGGGGAGGACATGGCTACACCTTC	CASSRDRGGHGYTF
NA	NA	TRBV5-1	TRBJ1-5	TGCGCCAGCAGCATTACAGGGCAGGACAATCAGCCCCAGCATTTT	CASSITGQDNQPQHF
TRBD1	NA	TRBV18	TRBJ1-3	TGTGCCAGCTCTTTCGGACAGGGCCTTTCGGCTGGAAACACCATATATTTT	CASSFGQGLSAGNTIYF
NA	NA	TRBV20-1	TRBJ2-5	TGCAGTGCCAGCCCTGAAGAGACCCAGTACTTC	CSASPEETQYF
NA	NA	TRBV6-5	TRBJ1-5	TGTGCCAGCAGTTACTCTTCCCTCCTAAGCAATCAGCCCCAGCATTTT	CASSYSSLLSNQPQHF
NA	NA	TRBV14	TRBJ2-3	TGTGCCAGCACCGGGAGAGATACGCAGTATTTT	CASTGRDTQYF
TRBD1	NA	TRBV2	TRBJ1-1	TGTGCCAGCACCTCACCGACAGGGACCAACACTGAAGCTTTCTTT	CASTSPTGTNTEAFF
NA	NA	TRBV5-1	TRBJ1-1	TGCGCCAGCAGCGGGCAAGGAGTTCGCACTGAAGCTTTCTTT	CASSGQGVRTEAFF
NA	NA	TRBV6-2/TRBV6-3	TRBJ2-4	TGTGCCAGCAGTTACCCAGGACAAGGGGACAAAAACATTCAGTACTTC	CASSYPGQGDKNIQYF
TRBD1	NA	TRBV5-4	TRBJ2-3	TGTGCCAGCAGCAGGACAGGGGGCAGCACAGATACGCAGTATTTT	CASSRTGGSTDTQYF
NA	NA	TRBV7-8	TRBJ1-4	TGTGCCAGCAGCCTTGACGGGAATGAAAAACTGTTTTTT	CASSLDGNEKLFF
NA	NA	TRBV5-1	TRBJ1-1	TGCGCCAGCAGCCCGGAGAGGGGGACTGAAGCTTTCTTT	CASSPERGTEAFF
NA	once	TRBV28	TRBJ2-2	TGTGCCAGCAGTTTTGGGGGAACCGAACACACCGGGGAGCTGTTTTTT	CASSFGGTEHTGELFF
NA	NA	TRBV30	TRBJ2-1	TGTGCCTGGGCCTCACAAGCCGGCCACAATGAGCAGTTCTTC	CAWASQAGHNEQFF
NA	NA	TRBV29-1	TRBJ1-1	TGCAGCGTTGGGCCGGGGGGGTACACTGAAGCTTTCTTT	CSVGPGGYTEAFF
NA	once	TRBV9	TRBJ2-3	TGTGCCAGCAGCGTAGCTGTGTCAGATACGCAGTATTTT	CASSVAVSDTQYF
TRBD1	NA	TRBV28	TRBJ2-7	TGTGCCAGCAGTTTAGGACAGGGGAGCTCCTACGAGCAGTACTTC	CASSLGQGSSYEQYF
TRBD1	NA	TRBV7-2	TRBJ2-7	TGTGCCAGCAGCTTGGCCCGGGGACAGGGTACCTACGAGCAGTACTTC	CASSLARGQGTYEQYF
NA	NA	TRBV20-1	TRBJ1-1	TGCAGTGCTCCCCCGGTTGAGTCCTGGGGGAACACTGAAGCTTTCTTT	CSAPPVESWGNTEAFF
NA	NA	TRBV18	TRBJ2-1	TGTGCCAGCTCACTTTCTGAAGACAATGAGCAGTTCTTC	CASSLSEDNEQFF
TRBD1	NA	TRBV30	TRBJ2-5	TGTGCCTGGAGTAGAGGGGGCGAGACCCAGTACTTC	CAWSRGGETQYF
TRBD2	NA	TRBV18	TRBJ2-2	TGTGCCAGCTCACCCCGACTAGCGGGGGGGCCAACCGCCGGGGAGCTGTTTTTT	CASSPRLAGGPTAGELFF
TRBD1	NA	TRBV12-3/TRBV12-4	TRBJ2-5	TGTGCCAGCAGCCAAATCCGGGACAGAAGTTTCCAAGAGACCCAGTACTTC	CASSQIRDRSFQETQYF
NA	NA	TRBV6-5	TRBJ2-5	TGTGCCAGCAGTTACTCGGTTGCAGAGACCCAGTACTTC	CASSYSVAETQYF
NA	NA	TRBV6-1	TRBJ1-6	TGTGCCAGCGGCCTAAAGGAGGACCTTAATTCACCCCTCCACTTT	CASGLKEDLNSPLHF
TRBD1	NA	TRBV29-1	TRBJ1-1	TGCAGTGGCCGACAGGGAGGGTTGGGCACTGAAGCTTTCTTT	CSGRQGGLGTEAFF
NA	NA	TRBV9	TRBJ1-1	TGTGCCAGCAGCGAGGGGATACGGGCGAACCGTGAAGCTTTCTTT	CASSEGIRANREAFF
NA	NA	TRBV28	TRBJ1-2	TGTGCCAGCAGTTCGGGTAACTATGGCTACACCTTC	CASSSGNYGYTF
NA	NA	TRBV9	TRBJ1-6	TGTGCCAGCAGCGCATCCACTGGGGGTTCACCCCTCCACTTT	CASSASTGGSPLHF
TRBD2	NA	TRBV14	TRBJ2-5	TGTGCCAGCAGCCAAGAAGGGCAGCTAGCGGCTTCGTACCAAGAGACCCAGTACTTC	CASSQEGQLAASYQETQYF
NA	NA	TRBV5-1	TRBJ1-1	TGCGCCAGCAGCTTGGGGAGGGAAGCTTTCTTT	CASSLGREAFF